This paragraph reports one TCR beta chain. Germline loops: CDR1 SQVTM, CDR2 ANQGSEA. Trimming took 7 bases from V and 1 from J; bases not matched to a gene: 3. This CDR3 is built from 13 residues. These data originate in a study of blood T cells in healthy people across ages. A second PCR of 7 to 11 cycles used a sample-barcoded 5' primer and a J-beta primer mix. TCRdb passed the 5' RACE reads through MiXCR, listing each CDR3 protein once. In the table there are approximately 900,000 distinct CDR3 sequences, about 48% of which are singletons. The sequencing sample was made of blood. The TCR originated in a man younger than 45 in good health. This chain uses TRBV29-1 with TRBJ1-1, with 10 bases aligning to TRBD1. The CDR3 bases are TGCAGCGGGGGACAGGGGAGGAACACTGAAGCTTTCTTT. Encoded protein: CSGGQGRNTEAFF.